A single sample is the source of the 21 T cell receptor beta chains below, sequenced in a study of blood T cell repertoires in COVID-19. The repertoire was sequenced with immunoSEQ multiplex PCR; TCRdb's copy has only in-frame clones and lacks some. Seen here are approximately 31,000 clones, approximately 92% observed once, and the top ten hold 25% to 30%. Source material: peripheral blood. Receptor source: a man at least 80 years old with acute or convalescent COVID-19.

The rearrangement links TRBV7-2 to TRBJ1-2, with TRBD1 matching 7 bases. CDR3 size: 15 residues. V dropped 5 bases and J dropped 0; count of bases not matched to a gene: 6. The V gene's germline CDR1 is SGHTA and CDR2 FQGNSA. The CDR3 nucleotides are TGTGCCAGCAGCCACCGGGACAGAGCTAACTATGGCTACACCTTC. As protein: CASSHRDRANYGYTF.

This clone was seen a single time. The genes are TRBV18 and TRBJ1-4; no definite D call. Germline V gene data show CDR1 as KGHSH and CDR2 as LQKENI. The CDR3 runs to 15 residues. The V end lost 8 bases, the J end lost 8 bases, and 21 bases lay between the germline ends. The CDR3 protein is CASTTDRESIEKLFF. In DNA form, the CDR3 reads TGTGCCAGCACTACGGACCGGGAATCTATAGAAAAACTGTTTTTT.

The rearrangement links TRBV27 to TRBJ1-6; no clear D. Germline-derived CDR1 and CDR2 are MNHEY and SMNVEV (reference sequence). Trimming cost V 6 bases and J 14 bases, with 14 bases left between them. The CDR3 is 12 residues long. This CDR3 reads CASSPEGFALHF. CDR3 DNA: TGTGCCAGCAGCCCCGAGGGATTTGCCCTCCACTTT.

The chain joins TRBV27 to TRBJ2-7; D gene unclear. The CDR3 consists of 14 residues. Trimming pared 3 bases from V and 1 base from J, leaving 10 bases between. The germline CDR1 and CDR2 sequences are MNHEY and SMNVEV (reference sequence). CDR3 amino acids: CASSFQRTSYEQYF. DNA for the CDR3: TGTGCCAGCAGTTTTCAGCGCACGTCCTACGAGCAGTACTTC.

The chain couples TRBV11-3 to TRBJ1-2; D call uncertain. The germline V gene encodes CDR1 SGHNT and CDR2 YENEEA. The CDR3 extends over 13 amino acids. V lost 1 base and J lost 4, with 7 bases in between. The CDR3 region is CASSLAEGYGYTF. The CDR3 DNA is TGTGCCAGCAGCTTAGCCGAGGGCTATGGCTACACCTTC.

This sequence joins TRBV21-1 and TRBJ2-4; the listed D gene, TRBD1, was not tested against the DNA. TRBV21-1 is deemed a pseudogene. This CDR3 is built from 16 residues. CDR3 nucleotide sequence: TGTGCCAGCAGCAAAACGGAGGGACAGGGGAAAAACATTCAGTACTTC. Translated: CASSKTEGQGKNIQYF.

The J gene is TRBJ1-2, the V gene TRBV6-6, with a possible D match to TRBD1 (5 bases). Trimming left V 7 bases short and J 3 bases short, with 12 bases between. The CDR3 sequence is 13 residues long. CDR1 is MNHNY and CDR2 is SVGAGI in the germline V gene (reference sequence). This chain's CDR3 is CASTLGVDYGYTF. CDR3 nucleotides: TGTGCCAGCACCCTAGGGGTCGACTATGGCTACACCTTC.

The gene calls are TRBV3-1 (or the pseudogene TRBV3-2) and TRBJ2-3, with unresolved D. Trimming took 0 bases from V and 4 from J, leaving 11 bases between them. CDR1 is LGHDT and CDR2 is YNNKEL in the germline V gene (reference sequence). The length of the CDR3 is 15 residues. CDR3 loop: CASSQDRASPDTQYF. As DNA, the CDR3 is TGTGCCAGCAGCCAAGACAGAGCTAGTCCAGATACGCAGTATTTT.

The rearrangement uses TRBV5-6 and TRBJ2-7; perhaps TRBD1 as D (6 bases). Trimming stripped 0 bases from V and 7 bases from J, with 8 bases between. This CDR3 spans 12 amino acids. CDR1 and CDR2 (germline): SGHDT, YYEEEE. In nucleotides, the CDR3 is TGTGCCAGCAGCTTGGGACAGGCTGAGCAGTACTTC. Amino acid sequence: CASSLGQAEQYF.

CDR3 sequence reads: CASFSRNLNEKLFF. The CDR3 DNA is TGTGCCAGCTTCAGCAGGAACCTTAATGAAAAACTGTTTTTT. The rearrangement joins TRBV28 to TRBJ1-4; the D is unclear. CDR3 length: 14 residues. Trimming shortened V by 8 bases and J by 4 bases, and 14 bases separated the two germline ends. Germline V gene data show CDR1 as MDHEN and CDR2 as SYDVKM. Drawing the rest from reference TRBV28 and TRBJ1-4, the complete variable domain is DVKVTQSSRYLVKRTGEKVFLECVQDMDHENMFWYRQDPGLGLRLIYFSYDVKMKEKGDIPEGYSVSREKKERFSLILESASTNQTSMYLCASFSRNLNEKLFFGSGTQLSVL.

The rearrangement joins TRBV5-4 to TRBJ2-1; D is perhaps TRBD1 (6 bases). Germline loops: CDR1 SGHNT, CDR2 YYREEE (reference sequence). V lost 6 bases and J lost 8, with 18 bases in between. This CDR3 is 14 amino acids long. The CDR3 loop reads CASTRTVLNDEQFF. The CDR3 region has the DNA TGTGCCAGCACCCGGACAGTCCTTAACGATGAGCAGTTCTTC.

CDR3 sequence reads: CASSPYTRTAMNTEAFF. CDR3 bases: TGTGCCAGCTCACCTTACACCCGGACAGCAATGAACACTGAAGCTTTCTTT. V and J are TRBV18 and TRBJ1-1, with a possible D match to TRBD1 (6 bases). CDR1 is KGHSH and CDR2 is LQKENI in the germline V gene. Trimming stripped 3 bases from V and 0 bases from J, with 17 bases between. The CDR3 totals 17 residues. The whole variable domain, filled in from reference TRBV18 and TRBJ1-1, reads NAGVMQNPRHLVRRRGQEARLRCSPMKGHSHVYWYRQLPEEGLKFMVYLQKENIIDESGMPKERFSAEFPKEGPSILRIQQVVRGDSAAYFCASSPYTRTAMNTEAFFGQGTRLTVV.

The chain carries TRBV4-2 and TRBJ1-3, with TRBD1 matching 7 bases. There are 14 residues in the CDR3. Germline CDR1 is LGHNA and CDR2 is YNFKEQ. Germline trimming cut 3 bases from V and 4 bases from J; bases unmatched to any gene: 3. This chain's CDR3 is CASSHSGQGNTIYF. Written as DNA, the CDR3 is TGTGCCAGCAGCCATTCGGGACAGGGAAACACCATATATTTT.

This clone was recorded only once. The chain couples TRBV19 to TRBJ1-2; possible D gene TRBD1, 6 bases. The CDR3 is made up of 15 amino acids. Germline-derived CDR1 and CDR2 are LNHDA and SQIVND (reference sequence). V lost 8 bases to trimming and J lost 6 bases, with 22 bases between them. CDR3 sequence: CASRSPGQPWDGYTF. CDR3 bases: TGTGCCAGTCGCTCGCCGGGACAACCATGGGATGGCTACACCTTC.

As regards this clone: The identical CDR3 is also encoded by other nucleotide sequences in the sample. Here the CDR3 reads CAWSRDRPYGYTF. The DNA of the CDR3 is TGTGCCTGGAGTAGGGACAGACCATATGGCTACACCTTC. The V call is TRBV30, the J call TRBJ1-2, with TRBD1 matching over 7 bases. V trimming: 2 bases; J trimming: 5 bases; junction bases outside the gene matches: 5. This CDR3 has 13 residues. The germline V gene encodes CDR1 GTSNPN and CDR2 SVGIG (reference sequence).

The chain combines TRBV6-6 with TRBJ1-5; D gene unclear. V was shortened by 0 bases and J by 3 bases, with 9 bases between the two germline ends. There are 15 residues in the CDR3. CDR1 MNHNY and CDR2 SVGAGI come from the germline V gene (reference sequence). The CDR3 loop reads CASSYSGDPNQPQHF. The CDR3 region has the DNA TGTGCCAGCAGTTACTCCGGGGATCCCAATCAGCCCCAGCATTTT.

The chain carries TRBV27 and TRBJ2-1; 9 nucleotides line up with TRBD2. Germline values: CDR1 MNHEY, CDR2 SMNVEV (reference sequence). The V gene end was trimmed by 4 bases and the J gene end by 3 bases; junction bases not matched to a gene: 7. CDR3 length: 16 residues. CDR3 residues: CASSWTFSGSYNEQFF. In DNA form, the CDR3 reads TGTGCCAGCAGTTGGACGTTTAGCGGGAGCTACAATGAGCAGTTCTTC.

The rearrangement joins TRBV2 to TRBJ2-7, with 9 positions matching TRBD2. Germline V gene sequence: CDR1 SNHLY, CDR2 FYNNEI. V lost 2 bases, J lost 3 bases, and 11 bases stayed unmatched. This CDR3 comprises 17 residues. The CDR3 sequence is CASSEFWVAGVGYEQYF. For the CDR3, the DNA is TGTGCCAGCAGTGAATTTTGGGTAGCGGGAGTGGGCTACGAGCAGTACTTC.

The DNA for the CDR3 is TGTGCCAGCAGCCAACTAGCGCTCAGCACAGATACGCAGTATTTT. It encodes CASSQLALSTDTQYF. This rearrangement joins TRBV3-1 (or the pseudogene TRBV3-2) to TRBJ2-3, with D perhaps TRBD2 (6 bases). There are 15 residues in the CDR3. The V gene's germline CDR1 is LGHDT and CDR2 YNNKEL (reference sequence). Trimming took 2 bases from V and 0 from J, leaving 9 bases between them.

The J gene is TRBJ1-4, the V gene TRBV30; 7 positions match TRBD1. The V and J ends lost 0 bases and 4 bases, in that order; junction bases with no gene match: 8. In germline, CDR1 is GTSNPN, CDR2 SVGIG (reference sequence). The CDR3 is 16 residues long. The CDR3 loop reads CAWSVPKGAFNEKLFF. The CDR3 DNA sequence: TGTGCCTGGAGTGTCCCGAAGGGGGCTTTTAATGAAAAACTGTTTTTT.

The chain recombines TRBV6-6 with TRBJ1-2; 7 bases are a match to TRBD1. V shed 5 bases and J 9 bases; nucleotides not matched to a gene: 9. Germline assignment: CDR1 MNHNY and CDR2 SVGAGI (reference sequence). The CDR3 totals 13 residues. CDR3 DNA: TGTGCCAGCAGTCACGACAGGGAGGTGAGCTACACCTTC. Translated, it gives CASSHDREVSYTF.